This paragraph covers one T cell receptor (beta chain) sequence. The table came from immunoSEQ multiplex PCR; TCRdb's copy has only in-frame clones and leaves some out. This sample carries about 750,000 clones, 90% to 95% of them seen once, and the ten largest clones take approximately 25%. Only CD45RO-negative cells positively selected for CCR7 counted as naive CD8 cells, so terminally differentiated effector memory CD45RA+ cells were excluded. The data stem from a study of shared clonotypes between healthy human individuals. CDR1 and CDR2 (germline): SNHLY, FYNNEI. J was trimmed by 10 bases and V by 2 bases; bases with no gene match: 18. This CDR3 has 18 residues.

The sample was naive CD8+ T cells sorted from blood. The V gene is TRBV2, the J gene TRBJ2-2; 8 bases are shared with TRBD2. The TCR sequence derives from a man younger than 40 in good health. The CDR3 here is CASSESPEGGLVPPELFF. In DNA form, the CDR3 reads TGTGCCAGCAGTGAATCCCCCGAAGGGGGACTAGTTCCCCCGGAGCTGTTTTTT.